The sequence of this T cell receptor (beta chain) was determined in a study of blood T cell repertoires in COVID-19. Here immunoSEQ multiplex PCR was the method, and the copy in TCRdb shows in-frame clones only, minus some. The sample carries some 80,000 clones, over 75% recorded once. The specimen was peripheral blood. This receptor was taken from a human donor in a cohort sampled during active COVID-19.

As DNA, the CDR3 is TGTGCCAGCTCACCCCGGGGACAGGCTAACTATGGCTACACCTTC. Protein: CASSPRGQANYGYTF. The chain recombines TRBV18 with TRBJ1-2, with 8 bases matching TRBD1. Germline lookup yields CDR1 KGHSH and CDR2 LQKENI. The CDR3 extends over 15 amino acids. Trimming took 3 bases from V and 0 from J; bases not matched to a gene: 3.